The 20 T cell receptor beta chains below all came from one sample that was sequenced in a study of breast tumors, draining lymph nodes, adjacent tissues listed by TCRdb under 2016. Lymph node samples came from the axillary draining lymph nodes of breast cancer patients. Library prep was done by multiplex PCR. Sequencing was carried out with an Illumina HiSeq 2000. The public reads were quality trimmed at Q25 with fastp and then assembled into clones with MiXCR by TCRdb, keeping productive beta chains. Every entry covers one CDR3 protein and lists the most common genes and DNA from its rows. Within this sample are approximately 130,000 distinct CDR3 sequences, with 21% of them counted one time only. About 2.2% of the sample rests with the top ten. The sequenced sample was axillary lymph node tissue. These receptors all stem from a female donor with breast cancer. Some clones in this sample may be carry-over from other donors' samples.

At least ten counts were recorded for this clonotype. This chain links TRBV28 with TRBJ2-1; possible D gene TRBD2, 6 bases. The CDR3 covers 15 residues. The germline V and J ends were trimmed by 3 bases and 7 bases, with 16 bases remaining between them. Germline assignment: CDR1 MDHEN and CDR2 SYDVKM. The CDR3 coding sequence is TGTGCCAGCAGTTTTGAGGACTCGAGCGGGAATGAGCAGTTCTTC. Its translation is CASSFEDSSGNEQFF.

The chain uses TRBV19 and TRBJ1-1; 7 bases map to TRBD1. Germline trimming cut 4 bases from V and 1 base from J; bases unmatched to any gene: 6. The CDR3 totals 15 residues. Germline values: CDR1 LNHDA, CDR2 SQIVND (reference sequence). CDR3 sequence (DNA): TGTGCCAGTAGTACCGGACAGGTGCCGAACACTGAAGCTTTCTTT. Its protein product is CASSTGQVPNTEAFF.

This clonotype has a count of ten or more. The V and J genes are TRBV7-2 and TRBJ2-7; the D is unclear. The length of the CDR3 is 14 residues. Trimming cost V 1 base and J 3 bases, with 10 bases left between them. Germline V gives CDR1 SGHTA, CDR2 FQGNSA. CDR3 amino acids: CASSLEQSGYEQYF. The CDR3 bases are TGTGCCAGCAGCTTAGAACAAAGTGGCTACGAGCAGTACTTC.

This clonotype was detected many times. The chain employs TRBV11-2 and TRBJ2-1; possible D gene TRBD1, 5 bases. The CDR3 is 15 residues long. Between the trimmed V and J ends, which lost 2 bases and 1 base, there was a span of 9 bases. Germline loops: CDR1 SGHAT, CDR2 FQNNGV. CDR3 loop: CASSLSDSSYNEQFF. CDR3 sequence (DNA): TGTGCCAGCAGCTTATCTGACAGTTCCTACAATGAGCAGTTCTTC.

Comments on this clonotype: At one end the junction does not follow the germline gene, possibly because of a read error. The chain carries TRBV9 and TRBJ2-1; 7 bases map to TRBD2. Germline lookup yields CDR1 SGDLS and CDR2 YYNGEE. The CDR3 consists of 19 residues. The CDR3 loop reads CASSPRRDWRESSYNGQFF. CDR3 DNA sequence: TGTGCCAGCAGCCCACGCCGGGACTGGCGGGAGAGCTCCTACAATGGGCAGTTCTTC.

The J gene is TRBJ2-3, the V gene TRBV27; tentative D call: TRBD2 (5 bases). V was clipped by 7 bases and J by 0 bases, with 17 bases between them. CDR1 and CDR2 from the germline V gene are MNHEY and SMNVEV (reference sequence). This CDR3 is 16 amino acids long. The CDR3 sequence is CASTARWGASTDTQYF. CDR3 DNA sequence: TGTGCCAGCACCGCAAGGTGGGGAGCTAGCACAGATACGCAGTATTTT.

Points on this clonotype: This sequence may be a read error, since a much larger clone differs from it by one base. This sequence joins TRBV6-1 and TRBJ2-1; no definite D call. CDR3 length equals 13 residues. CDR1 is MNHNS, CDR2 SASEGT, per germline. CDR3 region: CASSVASYNEQSF. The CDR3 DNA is TGTGCCAGCAGTGTGGCCAGTTACAATGAGCAGTCCTTC.

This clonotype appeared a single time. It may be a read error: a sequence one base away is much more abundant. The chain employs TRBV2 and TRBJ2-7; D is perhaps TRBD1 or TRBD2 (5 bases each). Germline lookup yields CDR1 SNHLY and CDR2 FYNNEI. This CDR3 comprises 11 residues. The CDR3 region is CASSEFREQHF. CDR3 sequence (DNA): TGTGCCAGCAGTGAGTTCAGGGAGCAGCACTTC.

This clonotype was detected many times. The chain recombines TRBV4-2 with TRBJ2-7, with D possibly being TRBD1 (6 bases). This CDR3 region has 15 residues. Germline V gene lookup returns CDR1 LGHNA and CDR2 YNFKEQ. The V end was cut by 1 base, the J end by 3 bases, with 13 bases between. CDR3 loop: CASSQAEQGDYEQYF. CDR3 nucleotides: TGTGCCAGCAGCCAAGCTGAACAGGGAGACTACGAGCAGTACTTC.

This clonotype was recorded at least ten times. The CDR3 nucleotides read TGCGCCAGCAGCCAAGGGACAGGAATTTCCTATGGCTACACCTTC. It yields the protein CASSQGTGISYGYTF. The chain has TRBV4-1 and TRBJ1-2, with TRBD1 matching over 7 bases. The V gene end was trimmed by 1 base and the J gene end by 4 bases; junction bases not matched to a gene: 6. This CDR3 is 15 amino acids long. Germline lookup yields CDR1 MGHRA and CDR2 YSYEKL.

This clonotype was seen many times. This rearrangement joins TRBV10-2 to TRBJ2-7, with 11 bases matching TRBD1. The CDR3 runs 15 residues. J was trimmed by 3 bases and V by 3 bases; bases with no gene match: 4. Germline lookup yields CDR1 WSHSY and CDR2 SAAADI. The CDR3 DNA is TGCGCCAGCAGTGAAGGGACAGGGGGTATCTACGAGCAGTACTTC. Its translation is CASSEGTGGIYEQYF.

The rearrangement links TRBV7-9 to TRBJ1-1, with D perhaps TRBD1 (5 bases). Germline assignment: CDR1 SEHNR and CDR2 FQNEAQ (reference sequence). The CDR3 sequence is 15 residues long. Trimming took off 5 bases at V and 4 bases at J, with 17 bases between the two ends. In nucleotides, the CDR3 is TGTGCCAGCAGCCGGGGGGGGAGGGCGGGCACTGAAGCTTTCTTT. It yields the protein CASSRGGRAGTEAFF. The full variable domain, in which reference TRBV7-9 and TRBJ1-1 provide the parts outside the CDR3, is DTGVSQNPRHKITKRGQNVTFRCDPISEHNRLYWYRQTLGQGPEFLTYFQNEAQLEKSRLLSDRFSAERPKGSFSTLEIQRTEQGDSAMYLCASSRGGRAGTEAFFGQGTRLTVV.

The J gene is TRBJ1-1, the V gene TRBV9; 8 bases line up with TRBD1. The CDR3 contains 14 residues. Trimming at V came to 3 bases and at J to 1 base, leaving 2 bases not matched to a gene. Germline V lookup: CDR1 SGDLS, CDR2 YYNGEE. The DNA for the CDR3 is TGTGCCAGCAGCGAGGGGACAGGGAACACTGAAGCTTTCTTT. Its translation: CASSEGTGNTEAFF.

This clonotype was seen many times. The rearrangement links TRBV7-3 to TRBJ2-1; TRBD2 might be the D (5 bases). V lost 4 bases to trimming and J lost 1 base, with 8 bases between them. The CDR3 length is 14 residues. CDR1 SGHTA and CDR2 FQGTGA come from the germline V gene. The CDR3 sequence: CASSYTGSYNEQFF. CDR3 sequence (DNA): TGTGCCAGCAGCTACACGGGGTCCTACAATGAGCAGTTCTTC.

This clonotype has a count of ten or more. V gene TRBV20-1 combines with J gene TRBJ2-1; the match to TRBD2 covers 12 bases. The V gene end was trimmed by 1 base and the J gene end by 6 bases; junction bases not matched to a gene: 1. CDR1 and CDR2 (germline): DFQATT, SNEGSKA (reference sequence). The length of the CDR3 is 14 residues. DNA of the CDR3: TGCAGTGCTAGAGCTAGCGGGAGGGCCAATGAGCAGTTCTTC. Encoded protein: CSARASGRANEQFF.

CDR3 in DNA: TGTGCCAGCAGCTTTGGGAGGGGACCTAACTATGGCTACACCTTC. It yields the protein CASSFGRGPNYGYTF. The gene calls are TRBV5-4 and TRBJ1-2, with a possible D match to TRBD1 (5 bases). Trimming took 2 bases from V and 0 from J, leaving 11 bases between them. CDR3 length equals 15 residues. Germline V gene lookup returns CDR1 SGHNT and CDR2 YYREEE (reference sequence). The whole variable domain, remainder taken from reference TRBV5-4 and TRBJ1-2, is ETGVTQSPTHLIKTRGQQVTLRCSSQSGHNTVSWYQQALGQGPQFIFQYYREEENGRGNFPPRFSGLQFPNYSSELNVNALELDDSALYLCASSFGRGPNYGYTFGSGTRLTVV.

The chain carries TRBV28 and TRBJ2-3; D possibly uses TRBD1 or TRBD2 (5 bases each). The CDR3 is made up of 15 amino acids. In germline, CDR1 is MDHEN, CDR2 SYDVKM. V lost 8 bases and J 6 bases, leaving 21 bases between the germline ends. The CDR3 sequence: CASQQGAGAGDTQYF. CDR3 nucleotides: TGTGCCAGCCAGCAAGGGGCGGGCGCAGGGGATACGCAGTATTTT.

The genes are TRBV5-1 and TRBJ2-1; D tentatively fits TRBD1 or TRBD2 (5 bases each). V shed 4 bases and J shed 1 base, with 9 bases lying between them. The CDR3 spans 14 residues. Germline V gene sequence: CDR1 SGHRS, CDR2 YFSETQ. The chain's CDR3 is CASSAGASYNEQFF. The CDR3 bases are TGCGCCAGCAGCGCCGGGGCTTCCTACAATGAGCAGTTCTTC.

Written as DNA, the CDR3 is TGTGCCAGCAGTGTTAGAACGTCTAACTATGGCTACACCTTC. Protein sequence: CASSVRTSNYGYTF. The V and J genes are TRBV2 and TRBJ1-2, with D unclear. The CDR3 consists of 14 residues. V gave up 4 bases and J gave up 0 bases, with 9 bases separating them. In germline, CDR1 is SNHLY, CDR2 FYNNEI.

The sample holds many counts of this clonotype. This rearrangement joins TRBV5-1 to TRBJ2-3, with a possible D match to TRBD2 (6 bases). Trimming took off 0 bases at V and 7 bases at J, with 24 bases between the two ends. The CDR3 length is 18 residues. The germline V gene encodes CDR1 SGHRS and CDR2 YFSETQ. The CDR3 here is CASSLATQMGLSSNTQYF. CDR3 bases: TGCGCCAGCAGCTTGGCGACCCAAATGGGACTCTCTTCTAATACGCAGTATTTT.